The subject of this entry is one T cell receptor beta chain. The sample belongs to a study of blood T cell repertoires in COVID-19. Turning to the study itself: Whether acute or convalescent, the COVID-19 samples came from the United States, Italy and Spain. Nucleic acid was either cDNA or gDNA, and it came from T cells, B-cell-depleted T cells, or PBMCs.

This CDR3 spans 19 amino acids. The ends lost 6 bases at V and 1 base at J; junction bases unmatched: 12. Germline assignment: CDR1 SGHAT and CDR2 FQNNGV. Per the authors' pipeline: The assay estimated nucleated cells by amplifying reference gene primers. Measured with immunoSEQ multiplex PCR; TCRdb has only the in-frame clones, and not every one. V, J and clone size derive from that table, while D and trimming were established from the DNA sequence. The repertoire holds about 78,000 clones, with 85% to 90% as singletons. The rearrangement links TRBV11-2 to TRBJ2-3, with 14 bases that match TRBD2. Source material: peripheral blood. The source is a woman older than 75 with active or convalescent COVID-19. CDR3 loop: CASSPGLAGANRGTDTQYF. CDR3 DNA sequence: TGTGCCAGCAGTCCGGGACTAGCGGGGGCAAACCGGGGCACAGATACGCAGTATTTT.